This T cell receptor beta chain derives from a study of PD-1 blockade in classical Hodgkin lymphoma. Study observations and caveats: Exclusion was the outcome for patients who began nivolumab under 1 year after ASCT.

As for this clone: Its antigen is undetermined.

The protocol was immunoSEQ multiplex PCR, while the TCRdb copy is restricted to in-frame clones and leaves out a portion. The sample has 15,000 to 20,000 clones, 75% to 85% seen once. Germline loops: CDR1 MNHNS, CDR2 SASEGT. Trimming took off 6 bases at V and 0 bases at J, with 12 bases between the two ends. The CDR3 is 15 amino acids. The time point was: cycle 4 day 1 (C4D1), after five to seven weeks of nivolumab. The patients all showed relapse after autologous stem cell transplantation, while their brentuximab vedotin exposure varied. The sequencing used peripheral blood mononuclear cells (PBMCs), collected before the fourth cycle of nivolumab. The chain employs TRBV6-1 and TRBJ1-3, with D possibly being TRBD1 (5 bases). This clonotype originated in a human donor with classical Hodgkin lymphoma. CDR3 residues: CASSLGPNSGNTIYF. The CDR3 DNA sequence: TGTGCCAGCAGCCTGGGACCGAACTCTGGAAACACCATATATTTT.